The next 14 T cell receptor beta chains were all read from a single sample in a study of shared clonotypes between healthy human individuals. Assay used: immunoSEQ multiplex PCR; TCRdb lists only in-frame clones, some missing. The table shows over 950,000 clones, with approximately 80% occurring only once. The specimen was memory CD4+ T cells from PBMCs. As for subset: CD45RA-negative fraction. These receptors came from a man aged 18 to 30 in good health. Some clones in this sample may be carry-over from other donors' samples.

On this clone itself: The same CDR3 can be traced to other DNA sequences in this sample. The chain uses TRBV29-1 and TRBJ1-1, with 8 bases identical to TRBD1. The CDR3 has 11 residues. From germline, CDR1 is SQVTM and CDR2 ANQGSEA. V dropped 5 bases and J dropped 4; count of bases not matched to a gene: 0. The CDR3 DNA reads TGCAGCGTTACAGGGGGCACTGAAGCTTTCTTT. As protein: CSVTGGTEAFF.

The chain recombines TRBV6-5 with TRBJ2-5; D is uncertain. V was clipped by 0 bases and J by 5 bases, with 10 bases between them. Germline CDR1 reads MNHEY; CDR2 reads SVGAGI. The CDR3 runs 14 residues. Here the CDR3 reads CASSYSKWQETQYF. The DNA for the CDR3 is TGTGCCAGCAGTTACTCGAAGTGGCAGGAGACCCAGTACTTC.

Only one count was recorded for this clone. V gene TRBV5-4 combines with J gene TRBJ1-1; TRBD1 is a possible D gene (6 bases). The length of the CDR3 is 14 residues. Trimming shortened V by 0 bases and J by 4 bases, and 10 bases separated the two germline ends. Germline V gives CDR1 SGHNT, CDR2 YYREEE (reference sequence). The CDR3 loop is CASSLVGGGTEAFF. The DNA for the CDR3 is TGTGCCAGCAGCTTGGTGGGAGGGGGCACTGAAGCTTTCTTT. The variable domain in full, with the rest retrieved from reference TRBV5-4 and TRBJ1-1, is ETGVTQSPTHLIKTRGQQVTLRCSSQSGHNTVSWYQQALGQGPQFIFQYYREEENGRGNFPPRFSGLQFPNYSSELNVNALELDDSALYLCASSLVGGGTEAFFGQGTRLTVV.

The gene calls are TRBV2 and TRBJ2-2; 8 bases map to TRBD1. CDR3 length equals 17 residues. Per the germline V gene, CDR1 is SNHLY and CDR2 is FYNNEI. The ends lost 0 bases at V and 3 bases at J; junction bases unmatched: 6. The DNA of the CDR3 is TGTGCCAGCAGTGAAGCAATGGACAGGGTCGACACCGGGGAGCTGTTTTTT. This codes for CASSEAMDRVDTGELFF. Full variable domain (remainder filled in from reference TRBV2 and TRBJ2-2): EPEVTQTPSHQVTQMGQEVILRCVPISNHLYFYWYRQILGQKVEFLVSFYNNEISEKSEIFDDQFSVERPDGSNFTLKIRSTKLEDSAMYFCASSEAMDRVDTGELFFGEGSRLTVL.

This clone was seen only a few times. The chain has TRBV10-3 and TRBJ1-1; D is perhaps TRBD1 (6 bases). This CDR3 comprises 16 residues. The V gene's germline CDR1 is ENHRY and CDR2 SYGVKD. V lost 3 bases, J lost 0 bases, and 14 bases lay in between. DNA for the CDR3: TGTGCCATCAGTGATACAAGGACAGCCATGAACACTGAAGCTTTCTTT. This translates into CAISDTRTAMNTEAFF.

The chain joins TRBV29-1 to TRBJ2-5; 8 nucleotides match TRBD2. Germline V lookup: CDR1 SQVTM, CDR2 ANQGSEA. After removal of 7 bases from V and 3 bases from J, the junction contained 4 bases not matched to a gene. This CDR3 is 12 amino acids long. For the CDR3, the DNA is TGCAGCGCCGACGGGGGGGAAGAGACCCAGTACTTC. Protein sequence: CSADGGEETQYF. Based on the CDR3 plus reference TRBV29-1 and TRBJ2-5, the full variable domain is SAVISQKPSRDICQRGTSLTIQCQVDSQVTMMFWYRQQPGQSLTLIATANQGSEATYESGFVIDKFPISRPNLTFSTLTVSNMSPEDSSIYLCSADGGEETQYFGPGTRLLVL.

The rearrangement uses TRBV5-1 and TRBJ2-3, with 7 bases fitting TRBD2. Germline V CDR1 and CDR2: SGHRS, YFSETQ. Unmatched junction bases numbered 6, after V lost 0 bases and J lost 2 bases. This CDR3 region has 16 residues. The CDR3 region is CASSLVAGAVTDTQYF. In nucleotides, the CDR3 is TGCGCCAGCAGCTTGGTTGCGGGAGCTGTCACAGATACGCAGTATTTT.

This clone was found a few times. As DNA, the CDR3 is TGTGCCAGCGGCGCCCAACTCGGGGGCACTGAAGCTTTCTTT. The encoded protein is CASGAQLGGTEAFF. The rearrangement links TRBV7-9 to TRBJ1-1, with TRBD1 as a possible D gene (5 bases). The CDR3 runs 14 residues. Germline CDR1 is SEHNR and CDR2 is FQNEAQ (reference sequence). The V end was cut by 8 bases, the J end by 4 bases, with 17 bases between.

V and J are TRBV28 and TRBJ2-7; possible D gene TRBD2, 6 bases. V lost 4 bases and J lost 0, with 16 bases in between. The CDR3 spans 16 residues. Germline values: CDR1 MDHEN, CDR2 SYDVKM. The DNA for the CDR3 is TGTGCCAGCAGTTACCCCCTTGGAGGGGACTCCTACGAGCAGTACTTC. It specifies CASSYPLGGDSYEQYF.

This sequence joins TRBV9 and TRBJ2-7; weak D call: TRBD2 (6 bases). The V end lost 2 bases, the J end lost 2 bases, and 14 bases lay between the germline ends. The CDR3 sequence is 15 residues long. Germline CDR1 and CDR2: SGDLS and YYNGEE. The CDR3 coding sequence is TGTGCCAGCAGCGTTAGGGCGGGAAGCCCCTACGAGCAGTACTTC. It is translated as CASSVRAGSPYEQYF.

The rearrangement uses TRBV10-2 and TRBJ2-2; a weak D match, TRBD1 (5 bases). The V gene's germline CDR1 is WSHSY and CDR2 SAAADI. This CDR3 contains 14 residues. V was shortened by 6 bases and J by 6 bases, with 14 bases between the two germline ends. As DNA, the CDR3 is TGCGCCAGCAGCCCCCCTTGGGGCTCCGGGGAGCTGTTTTTT. Translation gives CASSPPWGSGELFF.

The chain recombines TRBV11-2 with TRBJ2-5; D uncertain. Trimming removed 8 bases from V and 3 bases from J, with 13 bases in between. Germline CDR1 SGHAT, CDR2 FQNNGV. The CDR3 has 13 amino acids. The CDR3 region is CASGNIREETQYF. CDR3 DNA: TGTGCCAGCGGCAATATAAGGGAAGAGACCCAGTACTTC. Full variable domain (missing parts from reference TRBV11-2 and TRBJ2-5): EAGVAQSPRYKIIEKRQSVAFWCNPISGHATLYWYQQILGQGPKLLIQFQNNGVVDDSQLPKDRFSAERLKGVDSTLKIQPAKLEDSAVYLCASGNIREETQYFGPGTRLLVL.

In this sample, this clone turned up once. The chain uses TRBV6-5 and TRBJ2-5; TRBD1 might be the D (5 bases). Looked up from germline, CDR1 is MNHEY and CDR2 is SVGAGI. The CDR3 runs 14 residues. Trimming shortened V by 6 bases and J by 1 base, and 12 bases separated the two germline ends. CDR3 DNA: TGTGCCAGCAGCCCCGGACAAACCCAAGAGACCCAGTACTTC. Translating gives CASSPGQTQETQYF.

This sequence joins TRBV6-1 and TRBJ1-5; perhaps TRBD1 as D (6 bases). Germline V gene sequence: CDR1 MNHNS, CDR2 SASEGT. This CDR3 has 15 residues. The V gene lost 4 bases and the J gene lost 0 bases, with 10 bases spanning the gap. Here the CDR3 DNA reads TGTGCCAGCAGTGCCGGGACAATTAGCAATCAGCCCCAGCATTTT. It translates to CASSAGTISNQPQHF.